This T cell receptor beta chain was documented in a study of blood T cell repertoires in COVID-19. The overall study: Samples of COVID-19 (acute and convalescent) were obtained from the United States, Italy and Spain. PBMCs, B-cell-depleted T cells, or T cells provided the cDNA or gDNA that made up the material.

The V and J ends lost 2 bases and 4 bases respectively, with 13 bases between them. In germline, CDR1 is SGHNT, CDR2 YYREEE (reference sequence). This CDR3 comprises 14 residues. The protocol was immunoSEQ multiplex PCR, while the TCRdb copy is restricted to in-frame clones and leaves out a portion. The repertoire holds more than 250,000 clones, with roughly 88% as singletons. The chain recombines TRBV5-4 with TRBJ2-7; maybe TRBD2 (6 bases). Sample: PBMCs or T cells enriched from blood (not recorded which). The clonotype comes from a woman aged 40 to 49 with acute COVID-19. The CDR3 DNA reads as TGTGCCAGCAGCTTCGCGGGGTCGATTTACGAGCAGTACTTC. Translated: CASSFAGSIYEQYF. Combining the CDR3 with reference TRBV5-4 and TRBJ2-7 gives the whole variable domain ETGVTQSPTHLIKTRGQQVTLRCSSQSGHNTVSWYQQALGQGPQFIFQYYREEENGRGNFPPRFSGLQFPNYSSELNVNALELDDSALYLCASSFAGSIYEQYFGPGTRLTVT.